This T cell receptor (beta chain) was sequenced during a study of shared clonotypes between healthy human individuals. General study points: The genetic and exposure-history diversity represented was limited by few donors. Investigators collected only blood, and repertoires in tissues likely differ.

V trimming: 4 bases; J trimming: 8 bases; junction bases outside the gene matches: 5. Looked up from germline, CDR1 is KGHSH and CDR2 is LQKENI. The CDR3 is 13 amino acids. Original analysis: ImmunoSEQ yielded junction-only sequences lacking quality scores, so filtering differed. Measured with immunoSEQ multiplex PCR; TCRdb has only the in-frame clones, and not every one. D and trimming were read from the DNA, whereas the V and J calls and clone size are those reported in that table. The data contain about 980,000 clones, around 80% of them seen just once; the ten biggest clones take up roughly 1.5%. Worth noting for this clone: Its antigen is undetermined.

Source material: memory CD4+ T cells sorted from blood. Stated subset: CD45RA-negative fraction. This chain links TRBV18 with TRBJ2-4; 7 bases align to TRBD1. This TCR was sampled from a man aged 18 to 30 in good health. This CDR3 is CASSQTTGDIQYF. CDR3 bases: TGTGCCAGCTCACAAACAACAGGGGACATTCAGTACTTC.